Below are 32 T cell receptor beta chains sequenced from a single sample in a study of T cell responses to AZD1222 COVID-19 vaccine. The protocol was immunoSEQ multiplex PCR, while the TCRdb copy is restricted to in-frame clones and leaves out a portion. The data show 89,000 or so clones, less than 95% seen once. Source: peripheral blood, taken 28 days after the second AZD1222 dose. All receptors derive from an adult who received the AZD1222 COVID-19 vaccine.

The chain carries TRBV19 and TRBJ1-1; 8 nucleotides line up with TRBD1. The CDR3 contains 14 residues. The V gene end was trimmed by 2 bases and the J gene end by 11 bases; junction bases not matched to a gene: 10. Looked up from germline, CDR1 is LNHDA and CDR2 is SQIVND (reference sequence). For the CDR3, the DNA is TGTGCCAGTAGTATAACGTTCTCGGACAGGGTTGCTTTCTTT. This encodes CASSITFSDRVAFF.

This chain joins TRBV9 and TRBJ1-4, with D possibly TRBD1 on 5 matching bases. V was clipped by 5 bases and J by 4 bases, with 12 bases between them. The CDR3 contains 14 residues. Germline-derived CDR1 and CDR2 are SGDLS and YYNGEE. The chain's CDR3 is CASSHQGGNEKLFF. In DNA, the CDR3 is TGTGCCAGCAGTCATCAGGGTGGTAATGAAAAACTGTTTTTT.

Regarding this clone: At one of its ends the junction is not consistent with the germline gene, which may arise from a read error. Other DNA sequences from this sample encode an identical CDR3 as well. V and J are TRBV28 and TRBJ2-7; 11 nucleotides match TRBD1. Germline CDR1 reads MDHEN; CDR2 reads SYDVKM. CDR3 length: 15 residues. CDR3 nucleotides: TGTGCCAGCAGTTTACGGACAGGGGGCTCCTACGAACAGTACTTC. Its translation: CASSLRTGGSYEQYF.

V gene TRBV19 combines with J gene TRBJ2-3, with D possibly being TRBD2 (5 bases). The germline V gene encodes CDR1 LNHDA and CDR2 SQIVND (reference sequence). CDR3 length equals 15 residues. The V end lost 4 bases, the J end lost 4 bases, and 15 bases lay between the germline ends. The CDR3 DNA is TGTGCCAGTAGTAGGTACGGGAATGTTGCAGATACGCAGTATTTT. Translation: CASSRYGNVADTQYF.

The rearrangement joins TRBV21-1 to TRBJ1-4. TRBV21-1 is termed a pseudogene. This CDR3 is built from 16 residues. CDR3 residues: CASSKSRGQAREKLFF. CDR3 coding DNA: TGTGCCAGCAGCAAGAGTCGAGGGCAGGCCCGAGAAAAACTGTTTTTT.

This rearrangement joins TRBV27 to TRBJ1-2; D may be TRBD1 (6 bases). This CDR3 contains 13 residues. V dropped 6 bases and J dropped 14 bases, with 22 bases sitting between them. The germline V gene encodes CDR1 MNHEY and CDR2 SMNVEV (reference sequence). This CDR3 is CASRMGGPFGETF. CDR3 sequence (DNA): TGTGCCAGCAGGATGGGGGGCCCTTTTGGGGAAACCTTC.

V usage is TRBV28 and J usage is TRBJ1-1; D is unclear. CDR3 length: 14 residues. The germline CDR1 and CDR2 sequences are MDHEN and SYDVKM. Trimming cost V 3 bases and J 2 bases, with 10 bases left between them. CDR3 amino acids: CASSLRRLNTEAFF. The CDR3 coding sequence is TGTGCCAGCAGTTTGCGAAGGCTTAACACTGAAGCTTTCTTT.

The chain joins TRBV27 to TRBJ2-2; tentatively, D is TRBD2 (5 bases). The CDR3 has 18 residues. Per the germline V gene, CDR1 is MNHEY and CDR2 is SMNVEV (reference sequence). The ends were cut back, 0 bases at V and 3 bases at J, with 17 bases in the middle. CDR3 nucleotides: TGTGCCAGCAGTTTATCGATAGTTTTCGGACTTCACACCGGGGAGCTGTTTTTT. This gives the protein CASSLSIVFGLHTGELFF.

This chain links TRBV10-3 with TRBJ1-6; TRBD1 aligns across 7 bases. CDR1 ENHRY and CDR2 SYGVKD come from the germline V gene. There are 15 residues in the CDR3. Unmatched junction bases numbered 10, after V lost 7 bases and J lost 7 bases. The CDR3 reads CAITSSGGRNSPLHF. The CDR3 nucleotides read TGTGCCATCACTAGTTCAGGGGGGCGGAATTCACCCCTCCACTTT.

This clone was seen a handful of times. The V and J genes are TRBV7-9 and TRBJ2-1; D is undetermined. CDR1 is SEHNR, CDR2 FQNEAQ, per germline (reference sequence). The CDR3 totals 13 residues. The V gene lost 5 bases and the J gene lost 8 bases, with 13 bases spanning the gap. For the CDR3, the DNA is TGTGCCAGCAGCACCGATTCGACCGATGAGCAGTTCTTC. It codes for CASSTDSTDEQFF.

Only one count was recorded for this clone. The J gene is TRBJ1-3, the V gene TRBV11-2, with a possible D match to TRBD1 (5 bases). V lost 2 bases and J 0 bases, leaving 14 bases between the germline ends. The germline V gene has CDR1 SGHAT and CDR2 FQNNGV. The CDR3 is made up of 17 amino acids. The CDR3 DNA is TGTGCCAGCAGCTTACCTTTCAGGGCGAGCTCTGGAAACACCATATATTTT. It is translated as CASSLPFRASSGNTIYF.

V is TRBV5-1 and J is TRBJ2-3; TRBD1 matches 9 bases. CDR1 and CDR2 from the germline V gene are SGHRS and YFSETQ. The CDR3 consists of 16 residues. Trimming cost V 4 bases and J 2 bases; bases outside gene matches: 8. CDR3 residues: CASSAGDRGDTDTQYF. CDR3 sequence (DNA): TGCGCCAGCAGCGCGGGCGACAGGGGGGACACAGATACGCAGTATTTT.

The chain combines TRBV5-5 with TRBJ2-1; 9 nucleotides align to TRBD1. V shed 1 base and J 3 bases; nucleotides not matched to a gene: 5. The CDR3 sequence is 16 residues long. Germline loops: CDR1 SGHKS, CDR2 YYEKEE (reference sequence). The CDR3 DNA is TGTGCCAGCAGCTTGACCTTGACAGGGGGCTACAATGAGCAGTTCTTC. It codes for CASSLTLTGGYNEQFF.

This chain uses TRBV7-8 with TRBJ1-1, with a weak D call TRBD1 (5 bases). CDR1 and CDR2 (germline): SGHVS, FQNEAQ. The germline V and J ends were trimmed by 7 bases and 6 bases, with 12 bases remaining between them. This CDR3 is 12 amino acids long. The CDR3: CASIPPGAEAFF. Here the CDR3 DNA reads TGTGCCAGCATCCCGCCGGGGGCTGAAGCTTTCTTT. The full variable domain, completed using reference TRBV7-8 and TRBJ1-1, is GAGVSQSPRYKVAKRGQDVALRCDPISGHVSLFWYQQALGQGPEFLTYFQNEAQLDKSGLPSDRFFAERPEGSVSTLKIQRTQQEDSAVYLCASIPPGAEAFFGQGTRLTVV.

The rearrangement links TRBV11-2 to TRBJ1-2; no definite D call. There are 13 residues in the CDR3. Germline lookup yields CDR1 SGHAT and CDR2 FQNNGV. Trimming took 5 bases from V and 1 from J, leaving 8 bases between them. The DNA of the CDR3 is TGTGCCAGCAGCGTGGATGTTAACTATGGCTACACCTTC. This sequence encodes CASSVDVNYGYTF.

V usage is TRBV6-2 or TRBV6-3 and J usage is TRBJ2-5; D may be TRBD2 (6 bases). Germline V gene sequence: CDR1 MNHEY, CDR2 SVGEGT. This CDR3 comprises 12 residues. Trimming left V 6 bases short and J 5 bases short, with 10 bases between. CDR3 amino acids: CASSGSTETQYF. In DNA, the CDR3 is TGTGCCAGCAGCGGGAGTACCGAGACCCAGTACTTC.

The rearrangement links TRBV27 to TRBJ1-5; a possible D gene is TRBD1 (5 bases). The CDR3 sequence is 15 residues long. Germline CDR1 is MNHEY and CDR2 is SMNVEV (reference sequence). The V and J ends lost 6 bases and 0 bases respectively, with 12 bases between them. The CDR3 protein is CASSPDSNSNQPQHF. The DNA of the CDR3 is TGTGCCAGCAGCCCTGACAGCAATAGCAATCAGCCCCAGCATTTT.

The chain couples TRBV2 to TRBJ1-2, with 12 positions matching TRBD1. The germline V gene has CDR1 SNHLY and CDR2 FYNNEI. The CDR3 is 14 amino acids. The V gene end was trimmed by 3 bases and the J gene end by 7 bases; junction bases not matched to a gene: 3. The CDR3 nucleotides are TGTGCCAGCAGTGACGGGACAGGGGGCAGTGGCTACACCTTC. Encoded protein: CASSDGTGGSGYTF. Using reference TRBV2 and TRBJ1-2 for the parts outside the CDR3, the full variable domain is EPEVTQTPSHQVTQMGQEVILRCVPISNHLYFYWYRQILGQKVEFLVSFYNNEISEKSEIFDDQFSVERPDGSNFTLKIRSTKLEDSAMYFCASSDGTGGSGYTFGSGTRLTVV.

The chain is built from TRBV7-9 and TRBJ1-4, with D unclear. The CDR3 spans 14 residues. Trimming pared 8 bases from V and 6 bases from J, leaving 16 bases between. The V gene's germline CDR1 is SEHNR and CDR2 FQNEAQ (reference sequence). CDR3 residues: CASRRVEVHEKLFF. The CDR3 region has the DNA TGTGCCAGCCGCCGGGTGGAGGTCCATGAAAAACTGTTTTTT.

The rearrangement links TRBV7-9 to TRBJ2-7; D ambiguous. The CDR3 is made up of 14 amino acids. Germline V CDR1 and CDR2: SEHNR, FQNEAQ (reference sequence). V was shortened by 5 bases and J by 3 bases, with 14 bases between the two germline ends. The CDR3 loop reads CASSPVGNDYEQYF. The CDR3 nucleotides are TGTGCCAGCAGCCCAGTGGGAAACGACTACGAGCAGTACTTC.

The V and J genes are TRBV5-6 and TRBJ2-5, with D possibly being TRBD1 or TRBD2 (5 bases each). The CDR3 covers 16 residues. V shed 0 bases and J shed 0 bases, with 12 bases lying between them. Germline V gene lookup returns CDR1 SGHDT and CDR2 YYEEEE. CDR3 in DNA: TGTGCCAGCAGCTTGGACGGGACCCTATACCAAGAGACCCAGTACTTC. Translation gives CASSLDGTLYQETQYF. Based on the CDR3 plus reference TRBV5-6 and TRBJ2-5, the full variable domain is DAGVTQSPTHLIKTRGQQVTLRCSPKSGHDTVSWYQQALGQGPQFIFQYYEEEERQRGNFPDRFSGHQFPNYSSELNVNALLLGDSALYLCASSLDGTLYQETQYFGPGTRLLVL.

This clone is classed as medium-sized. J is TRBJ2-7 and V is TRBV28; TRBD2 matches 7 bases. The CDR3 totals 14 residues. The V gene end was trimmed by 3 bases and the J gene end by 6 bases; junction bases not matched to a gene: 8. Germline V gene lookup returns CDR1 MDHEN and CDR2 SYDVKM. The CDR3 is CASSFRRENGEQYF. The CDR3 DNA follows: TGTGCCAGCAGTTTTCGGCGGGAGAATGGCGAGCAGTACTTC. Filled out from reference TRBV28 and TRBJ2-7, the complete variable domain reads DVKVTQSSRYLVKRTGEKVFLECVQDMDHENMFWYRQDPGLGLRLIYFSYDVKMKEKGDIPEGYSVSREKKERFSLILESASTNQTSMYLCASSFRRENGEQYFGPGTRLTVT.

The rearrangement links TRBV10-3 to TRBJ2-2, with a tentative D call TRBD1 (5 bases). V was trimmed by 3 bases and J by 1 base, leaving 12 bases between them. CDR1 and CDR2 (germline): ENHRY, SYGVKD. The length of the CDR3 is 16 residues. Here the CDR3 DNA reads TGTGCCATCAGTGAATTGGGGCCCCTGAACACCGGGGAGCTGTTTTTT. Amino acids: CAISELGPLNTGELFF.

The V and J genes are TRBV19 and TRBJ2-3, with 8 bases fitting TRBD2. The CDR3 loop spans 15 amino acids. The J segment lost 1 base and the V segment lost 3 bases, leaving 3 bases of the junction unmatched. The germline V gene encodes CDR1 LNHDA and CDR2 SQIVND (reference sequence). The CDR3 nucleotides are TGTGCCAGTAGTATCAGGCGGGAGGGCACAGATACGCAGTATTTT. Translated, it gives CASSIRREGTDTQYF.

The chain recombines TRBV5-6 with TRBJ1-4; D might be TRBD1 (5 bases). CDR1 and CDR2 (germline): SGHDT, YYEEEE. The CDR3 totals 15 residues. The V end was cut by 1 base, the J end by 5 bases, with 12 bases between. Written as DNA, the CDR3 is TGTGCCAGCAGCTTGAGGGGCAGGAGAAATGAAAAACTGTTTTTT. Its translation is CASSLRGRRNEKLFF.

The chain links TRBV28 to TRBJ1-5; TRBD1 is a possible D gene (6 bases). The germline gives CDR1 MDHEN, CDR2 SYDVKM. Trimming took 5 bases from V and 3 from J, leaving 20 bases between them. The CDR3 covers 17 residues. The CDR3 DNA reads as TGTGCCAGCAGTCCATTCGGGGGGGGCCGGGTCAATCAGCCCCAGCATTTT. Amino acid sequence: CASSPFGGGRVNQPQHF.

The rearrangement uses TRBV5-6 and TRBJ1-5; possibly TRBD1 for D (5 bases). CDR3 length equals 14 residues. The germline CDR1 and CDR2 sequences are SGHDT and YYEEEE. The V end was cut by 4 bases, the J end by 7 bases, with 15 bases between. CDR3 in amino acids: CASSPGTIGQPQHF. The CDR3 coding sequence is TGTGCCAGCAGCCCGGGGACGATCGGGCAGCCCCAGCATTTT.

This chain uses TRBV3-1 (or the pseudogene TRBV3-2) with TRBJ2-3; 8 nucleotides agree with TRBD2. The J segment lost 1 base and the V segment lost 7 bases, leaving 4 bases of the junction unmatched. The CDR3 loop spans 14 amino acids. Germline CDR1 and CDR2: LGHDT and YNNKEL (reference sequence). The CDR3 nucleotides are TGTGCCAGCACGGGAGGGGGGGGCACAGATACGCAGTATTTT. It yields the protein CASTGGGGTDTQYF.

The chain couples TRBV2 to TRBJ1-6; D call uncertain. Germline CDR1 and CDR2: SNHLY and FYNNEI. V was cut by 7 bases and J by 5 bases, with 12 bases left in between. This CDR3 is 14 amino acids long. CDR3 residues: CASKPGSDNSPLHF. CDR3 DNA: TGTGCCAGCAAACCTGGGTCGGATAATTCACCCCTCCACTTT. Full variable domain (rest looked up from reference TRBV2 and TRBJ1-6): EPEVTQTPSHQVTQMGQEVILRCVPISNHLYFYWYRQILGQKVEFLVSFYNNEISEKSEIFDDQFSVERPDGSNFTLKIRSTKLEDSAMYFCASKPGSDNSPLHFGNGTRLTVT.

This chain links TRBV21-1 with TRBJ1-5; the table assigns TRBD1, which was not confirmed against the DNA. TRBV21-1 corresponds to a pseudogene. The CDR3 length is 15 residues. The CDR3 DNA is TGTGCCAGCAGCAACAGGGACAGGGTCGCTCAGCCCCAGCATTTT. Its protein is CASSNRDRVAQPQHF.

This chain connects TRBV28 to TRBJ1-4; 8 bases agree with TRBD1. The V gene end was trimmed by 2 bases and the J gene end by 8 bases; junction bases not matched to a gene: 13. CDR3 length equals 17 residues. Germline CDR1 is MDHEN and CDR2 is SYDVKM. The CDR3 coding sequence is TGTGCCAGCAGTTTAGGTATTTGGAACAGGGGGTTAGAAAAACTGTTTTTT. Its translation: CASSLGIWNRGLEKLFF.

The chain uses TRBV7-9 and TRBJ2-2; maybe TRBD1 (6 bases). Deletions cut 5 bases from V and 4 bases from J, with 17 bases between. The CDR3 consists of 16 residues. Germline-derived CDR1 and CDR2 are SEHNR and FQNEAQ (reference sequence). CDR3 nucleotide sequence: TGTGCCAGCAGCCAACCCATTGGACAGATCACCGGGGAGCTGTTTTTT. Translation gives CASSQPIGQITGELFF.